These 9 T cell receptor beta chains were all obtained from the same sample, sequenced in a study of control samples from healthy donors and cancer patients. Sequencing was performed with immunoSEQ multiplex PCR; in TCRdb, only in-frame clones are kept and a portion is missing. The sample lists more than 15,000 clones, about four fifths occurring once. Material: PBMCs. These receptors all stem from a man older than 75 with head and neck cancer.

This chain links TRBV5-1 with TRBJ1-5, with D possibly TRBD1 on 5 matching bases. Germline assignment: CDR1 SGHRS and CDR2 YFSETQ. This CDR3 contains 14 residues. Trimming shortened V by 4 bases and J by 5 bases, and 13 bases separated the two germline ends. CDR3: CASSATGTDQPQHF. The CDR3 DNA follows: TGCGCCAGCAGCGCCACCGGGACCGATCAGCCCCAGCATTTT.

The chain employs TRBV27 and TRBJ2-7; 8 nucleotides align to TRBD1. The CDR3 length is 14 residues. J was trimmed by 6 bases and V by 5 bases; bases with no gene match: 9. The V gene's germline CDR1 is MNHEY and CDR2 SMNVEV (reference sequence). CDR3 sequence reads: CASSPWTGTVEQYF. The CDR3 DNA follows: TGTGCCAGCAGTCCCTGGACAGGGACGGTCGAGCAGTACTTC.

The rearrangement uses TRBV7-9 and TRBJ1-1, with TRBD1 as a possible D gene (6 bases). The CDR3 contains 13 residues. The V gene's germline CDR1 is SEHNR and CDR2 FQNEAQ (reference sequence). V lost 5 bases and J 4 bases, leaving 11 bases between the germline ends. The CDR3: CASSVAGVTEAFF. The CDR3 nucleotides are TGTGCCAGCAGCGTGGCAGGGGTCACTGAAGCTTTCTTT.

This chain connects TRBV5-4 to TRBJ2-3; 10 bases agree with TRBD2. The CDR3 covers 15 residues. After removal of 3 bases from V and 6 bases from J, the junction contained 7 bases not matched to a gene. The germline V gene encodes CDR1 SGHNT and CDR2 YYREEE (reference sequence). The chain's CDR3 is CASSSAGGVSDTQYF. DNA of the CDR3: TGTGCCAGCAGCTCAGCGGGGGGGGTGTCGGATACGCAGTATTTT.

As DNA, the CDR3 is TGTGCCACCAGCAGAGATCGCGGGGAGCTGTTTTTT. This translates into CATSRDRGELFF. This chain joins TRBV15 and TRBJ2-2; D remains unclear. The CDR3 extends over 12 amino acids. CDR1 and CDR2 (germline): LNHNV, YYDKDF (reference sequence). Trimming stripped 0 bases from V and 7 bases from J, with 3 bases between.

The CDR3, as DNA: TGTGCCAGCAGCGCCGGCGGACTTTTACCCACCGGGGAGCTGTTTTTT. Protein product: CASSAGGLLPTGELFF. V is TRBV7-2 and J is TRBJ2-2, with D maybe TRBD2 (5 bases). Germline CDR1 reads SGHTA; CDR2 reads FQGNSA. V dropped 5 bases and J dropped 4 bases, with 17 bases sitting between them. The CDR3 is 16 amino acids.

This rearrangement joins TRBV6-2 or TRBV6-3 to TRBJ2-1, with 15 bases lining up with TRBD2. From germline, CDR1 is MNHEY and CDR2 SVGEGT. The J segment lost 8 bases and the V segment lost 4 bases, leaving 3 bases of the junction unmatched. This CDR3 is built from 15 residues. CDR3 region: CASSSGTSGGYEQFF. The CDR3 region has the DNA TGTGCCAGCAGTTCCGGGACTAGCGGGGGGTATGAGCAGTTCTTC.

A few counts support this clone. This chain links TRBV24-1 with TRBJ2-7; D might be TRBD1 or TRBD2, each matching 5 bases. This CDR3 has 18 residues. In germline, CDR1 is KGHDR, CDR2 SFDVKD. Trimming left V 8 bases short and J 3 bases short, with 28 bases between. CDR3 protein: CATIDPGPRRYLFYEQYF. In DNA form, the CDR3 reads TGTGCCACCATCGATCCGGGACCGAGGCGATACCTGTTCTACGAGCAGTACTTC.

This chain uses TRBV7-6 with TRBJ2-3, with a weak D call TRBD2 (5 bases). Germline V gene lookup returns CDR1 SGHVS and CDR2 FNYEAQ. This CDR3 is built from 14 residues. V dropped 0 bases and J dropped 6 bases, with 10 bases sitting between them. The CDR3 DNA reads TGTGCCAGCAGCTTAGCGTCGGGATTTGATACGCAGTATTTT. This translates into CASSLASGFDTQYF.